Following are 5 T cell receptor beta chains from one sample sequenced in a study of blood T cell repertoires in COVID-19. TCRdb's copy holds only in-frame clones and misses some; the assay was immunoSEQ multiplex PCR. The sample yields more than 200,000 clones, around 84% seen once. Sequenced material: PBMCs or T cells enriched from blood (not recorded which). These receptors were taken from a woman aged 50 to 65 who had recovered from COVID-19.

The genes are TRBV6-5 and TRBJ2-7, with 9 bases lining up with TRBD1. Germline lookup yields CDR1 MNHEY and CDR2 SVGAGI. After removal of 1 base from V and 6 bases from J, the junction contained 4 bases not matched to a gene. The length of the CDR3 is 14 residues. The CDR3 here is CASSYWDRVSEQYF. CDR3 in DNA: TGTGCCAGCAGTTACTGGGACAGGGTTAGCGAGCAGTACTTC.

The chain links TRBV7-2 to TRBJ1-5, with TRBD1 matching 9 bases. The germline V gene has CDR1 SGHTA and CDR2 FQGNSA. Trimming removed 1 base from V and 7 bases from J; junction bases left unmatched: 2. This CDR3 has 14 amino acids. The CDR3 coding sequence is TGTGCCAGCAGCTTAGACGGGACAGGGCAGCCCCAGCATTTT. Translation: CASSLDGTGQPQHF.

The gene calls are TRBV28 and TRBJ2-5; D gene unclear. The CDR3 extends over 14 amino acids. In germline, CDR1 is MDHEN, CDR2 SYDVKM. With 2 bases removed from V and 4 bases from J, the gap between germline ends came to 11 bases. The CDR3 protein is CASSLNGARETQYF. The CDR3 nucleotides are TGTGCCAGCAGTTTAAACGGTGCTAGAGAGACCCAGTACTTC.

The rearrangement joins TRBV30 to TRBJ1-5, with a weak D call TRBD1 (6 bases). The CDR3 spans 13 residues. Trimming left V 2 bases short and J 6 bases short, with 11 bases between. Germline V gene sequence: CDR1 GTSNPN, CDR2 SVGIG (reference sequence). CDR3 in DNA: TGTGCCTGGAGTCGACAGGTTGGTCAGCCCCAGCATTTT. Amino acids: CAWSRQVGQPQHF. Based on the CDR3 plus reference TRBV30 and TRBJ1-5, the full variable domain is SQTIHQWPATLVQPVGSPLSLECTVEGTSNPNLYWYRQAAGRGLQLLFYSVGIGQISSEVPQNLSASRPQDRQFILSSKKLLLSDSGFYLCAWSRQVGQPQHFGDGTRLSIL.

This clone was detected a few times. V and J are TRBV3-1 (or the pseudogene TRBV3-2) and TRBJ2-3; 7 positions agree with TRBD2. Germline values: CDR1 LGHDT, CDR2 YNNKEL (reference sequence). This CDR3 is built from 17 residues. The junction had 8 bases not matched to a gene; V was cut back by 2 bases and J by 0 bases. The CDR3 DNA follows: TGTGCCAGCAGCCAAAGACTAGCAGGAGGAAGCACAGATACGCAGTATTTT. Amino acids: CASSQRLAGGSTDTQYF.